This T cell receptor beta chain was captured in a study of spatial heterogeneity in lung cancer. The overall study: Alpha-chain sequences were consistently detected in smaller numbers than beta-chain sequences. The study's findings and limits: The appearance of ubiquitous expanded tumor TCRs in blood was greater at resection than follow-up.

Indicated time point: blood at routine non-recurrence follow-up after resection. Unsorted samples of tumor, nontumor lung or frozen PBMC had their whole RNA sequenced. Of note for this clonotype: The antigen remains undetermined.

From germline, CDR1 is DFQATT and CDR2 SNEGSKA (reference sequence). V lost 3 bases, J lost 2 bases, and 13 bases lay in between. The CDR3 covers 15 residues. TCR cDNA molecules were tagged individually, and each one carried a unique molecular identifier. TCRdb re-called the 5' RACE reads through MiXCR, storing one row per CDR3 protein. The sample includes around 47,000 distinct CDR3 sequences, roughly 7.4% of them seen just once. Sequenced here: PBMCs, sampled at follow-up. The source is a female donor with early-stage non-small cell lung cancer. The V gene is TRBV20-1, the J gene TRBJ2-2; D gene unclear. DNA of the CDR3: TGCAGTGCTAGGAGTCTCAACAAAAACACCGGGGAGCTGTTTTTT. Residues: CSARSLNKNTGELFF.